This T cell receptor (beta chain) was sequenced in a study of blood T cell repertoires in COVID-19. Germline loops: CDR1 SGHTA, CDR2 FQGNSA. The CDR3 is made up of 14 amino acids. Trimming took off 5 bases at V and 8 bases at J, with 18 bases between the two ends. Generated by immunoSEQ multiplex PCR, the TCRdb table keeps only in-frame clones and is missing some. Of a few hundred thousand clones listed, roughly 87% are singletons. The specimen was PBMCs or T cells enriched from blood (not recorded which). This TCR derives from a woman aged 45 to 65 who had recovered from COVID-19. The rearrangement joins TRBV7-2 to TRBJ1-2, with D possibly being TRBD1 (6 bases). CDR3 sequence reads: CASSPRQALYGYTF. The CDR3, as DNA: TGTGCCAGCAGCCCGCGACAGGCTCTCTACGGCTACACCTTC.